The 14 T cell receptor beta chains below were found in one sample sequenced in a study of blood T cell repertoires in COVID-19 (dated by TCRdb to 2020 to 2021). Libraries came from the immunoSEQ multiplex PCR assay. TCRdb's version of the immuneACCESS table is confined to in-frame rearrangements and falls short of the full clone set. An unresolved V gene accounts for under half of the shortfall where checked; the remainder is of unknown origin. Across this sample there are some 200,000 clones, with about 80% seen only once. 6.9% of the sample comes from the top ten. Specimen: peripheral blood. These receptors originate from a human donor with acute or convalescent COVID-19. The donor label of this sample is uncertain.

The rearrangement links TRBV5-1 to TRBJ2-2, with 9 bases aligning to TRBD2. The length of the CDR3 is 17 residues. Trimming took 4 bases from V and 1 from J; bases not matched to a gene: 8. Germline CDR1 SGHRS, CDR2 YFSETQ. The CDR3 sequence: CASSTGTSTLNTGELFF. CDR3 DNA: TGCGCCAGCAGCACAGGGACTAGCACTTTGAACACCGGGGAGCTGTTTTTT.

This chain uses TRBV30 with TRBJ1-3; perhaps TRBD1 as D (6 bases). The CDR3 contains 16 residues. Trimming removed 3 bases at V and 0 bases at J, with 15 bases between. The germline CDR1 and CDR2 sequences are GTSNPN and SVGIG (reference sequence). CDR3 coding DNA: TGTGCCTGGAGGCCACAGGGCCTCAGCTCTGGAAACACCATATATTTT. Translation gives CAWRPQGLSSGNTIYF.

In regard to this clone: The same CDR3 is also encoded by other DNA sequences in this sample. V is TRBV5-4 and J is TRBJ2-1; 7 bases line up with TRBD1. This CDR3 region has 15 residues. Trimming took 4 bases from V and 2 from J; bases not matched to a gene: 6. Germline assignment: CDR1 SGHNT and CDR2 YYREEE (reference sequence). Here the CDR3 reads CASSRTGSTYNEQFF. The CDR3 nucleotides are TGTGCCAGCAGCCGGACAGGTTCCACCTACAATGAGCAGTTCTTC.

The chain employs TRBV28 and TRBJ1-2; possible D gene TRBD1, 6 bases. V was trimmed by 2 bases and J by 4 bases, leaving 14 bases between them. The CDR3 length is 15 residues. CDR1 and CDR2 from the germline V gene are MDHEN and SYDVKM. DNA for the CDR3: TGTGCCAGCAGTTTAGGCGACAGGATAGCCTATGGCTACACCTTC. This sequence encodes CASSLGDRIAYGYTF.

This clone was recorded a few times. The chain has TRBV5-1 and TRBJ2-2; TRBD2 aligns across 8 bases. CDR1 is SGHRS, CDR2 YFSETQ, per germline. V shed 0 bases, J shed 6 bases, and the junction held 7 bases outside the gene matches. The CDR3 consists of 16 residues. This CDR3 reads CASSLESGSNSGELFF. For the CDR3, the DNA is TGCGCCAGCAGCTTGGAAAGCGGGAGTAACTCCGGGGAGCTGTTTTTT.

The V gene is TRBV4-1, the J gene TRBJ2-1, with 7 bases lining up with TRBD2. This CDR3 has 16 amino acids. Per germline, CDR1 MGHRA and CDR2 YSYEKL. With V trimmed by 3 bases and J by 4 bases, 9 bases remained unmatched. The CDR3, as DNA: TGCGCCAGCAGCCAGCTAGCGACTAGCCTTTACAATGAGCAGTTCTTC. This codes for CASSQLATSLYNEQFF.

This clone came up once. V and J are TRBV5-4 and TRBJ2-1; D not certain. The CDR3 runs 12 residues. Germline assignment: CDR1 SGHNT and CDR2 YYREEE (reference sequence). Trimming removed 1 base at V and 9 bases at J, with 8 bases between. CDR3 sequence: CASSLLDAEQFF. The CDR3 bases are TGTGCCAGCAGCTTGCTAGATGCTGAGCAGTTCTTC.

CDR3: CASSPRDRETSYTF. DNA for the CDR3: TGTGCCAGCAGCCCCCGGGACAGGGAAACGAGCTACACCTTC. V gene TRBV9 combines with J gene TRBJ1-2, with 9 bases lining up with TRBD1. Unmatched junction bases numbered 10, after V lost 4 bases and J lost 9 bases. The CDR3 is made up of 14 amino acids. Germline CDR1 is SGDLS and CDR2 is YYNGEE.

The chain joins TRBV7-9 to TRBJ2-7, with 7 bases lining up with TRBD1. V trimming: 5 bases; J trimming: 3 bases; junction bases outside the gene matches: 10. Per the germline V gene, CDR1 is SEHNR and CDR2 is FQNEAQ (reference sequence). The CDR3 consists of 15 residues. The CDR3 loop reads CASSLRPGQSYEQYF. The CDR3 bases are TGTGCCAGCAGCCTCCGCCCGGGACAGAGCTACGAGCAGTACTTC. Complete variable domain (other parts from reference TRBV7-9 and TRBJ2-7): DTGVSQNPRHKITKRGQNVTFRCDPISEHNRLYWYRQTLGQGPEFLTYFQNEAQLEKSRLLSDRFSAERPKGSFSTLEIQRTEQGDSAMYLCASSLRPGQSYEQYFGPGTRLTVT.

The chain has TRBV18 and TRBJ2-3; TRBD2 agrees at 10 bases. J was trimmed by 0 bases and V by 6 bases; bases with no gene match: 6. This CDR3 is 16 amino acids long. Germline assignment: CDR1 KGHSH and CDR2 LQKENI. Here the CDR3 reads CASSLLAGGSTDTQYF. CDR3 DNA sequence: TGTGCCAGCTCTCTCTTAGCGGGAGGTAGCACAGATACGCAGTATTTT.

This clone was observed a few times. The CDR3 DNA is TGTGCCAGCAGTTCCGGACAGACGCAATCTAATGAAAAACTGTTTTTT. It is translated as CASSSGQTQSNEKLFF. The V and J genes are TRBV27 and TRBJ1-4; D possibly corresponds to TRBD1 (6 bases). CDR1 is MNHEY and CDR2 is SMNVEV in the germline V gene (reference sequence). This CDR3 has 16 amino acids. V lost 4 bases, J lost 3 bases, and 15 bases lay in between.

V is TRBV3-1 (or the pseudogene TRBV3-2) and J is TRBJ2-1, with D tentatively TRBD2 (6 bases). This CDR3 spans 16 amino acids. CDR1 is LGHDT and CDR2 is YNNKEL in the germline V gene (reference sequence). The V gene lost 4 bases and the J gene lost 8 bases, with 21 bases spanning the gap. In DNA form, the CDR3 reads TGTGCCAGCAGCCTCTATGAAGCGGGCGGCAGGGATGAGCAGTTCTTC. Protein product: CASSLYEAGGRDEQFF.

The chain couples TRBV27 to TRBJ1-3; possible D gene TRBD1, 5 bases. CDR3 size: 13 residues. Germline V gives CDR1 MNHEY, CDR2 SMNVEV (reference sequence). Trimming removed 5 bases at V and 4 bases at J, with 9 bases between. Here the CDR3 DNA reads TGTGCCAGCAGTCTTTACAGGGGAAACACCATATATTTT. Translated, it gives CASSLYRGNTIYF.

The chain links TRBV12-3 or TRBV12-4 to TRBJ1-2; 7 bases agree with TRBD1. Trimming removed 3 bases from V and 4 bases from J; junction bases left unmatched: 2. The CDR3 covers 13 residues. The CDR3 spells CASSLSGGYGYTF. CDR3 sequence (DNA): TGTGCCAGCAGTTTGTCAGGGGGCTATGGCTACACCTTC.